One T cell receptor (beta chain) is described in this entry. Its antigen is not known. The sample belongs to a study of T cell responses to AZD1222 COVID-19 vaccine. TCRdb keeps only in-frame clones here, not all; method: immunoSEQ multiplex PCR. The profile shows under 150,000 clones, about nine tenths of them singletons. Findings of the study overall: Donor demographics were predominantly white British with a female majority; clonal diversity may be underestimated. Samples come after the peak T cell response, not at day 14. Baseline serostatus was positive in only a handful of AZD1222 recipients.

The CDR3 is made up of 13 amino acids. Trimming stripped 6 bases from V and 7 bases from J, with 15 bases between. The germline gives CDR1 MNHEY, CDR2 SVGAGI. Sequenced material: peripheral blood, taken 28 days after the second AZD1222 dose. The chain has TRBV6-5 and TRBJ1-1; D is unclear. The clonotype was recovered from an adult who received the AZD1222 COVID-19 vaccine. CDR3 in DNA: TGTGCCAGCAGCATCTTAAGGGTTGGTGAAGCTTTCTTT. Protein sequence: CASSILRVGEAFF.